Presented here are 2 T cell receptor beta chains from one specimen sequenced in a study of beta chain features in type 1 diabetes. Sequenced material consisted of expressed TCRB transcripts (all of the isolated RNA was reverse transcribed). Sequencing was performed with immunoSEQ multiplex PCR; in TCRdb, only in-frame clones are kept and a portion is missing. The table lists 200,000 to 250,000 clones, 9.5% to 13% of them singletons. Sequencing was carried out using central memory CD4+ T cells from blood. Receptors originate from a man in his late teens or twenties in good health.

This clone has a count of ten or more. The chain recombines TRBV25-1 with TRBJ1-2, with a tentative D call TRBD1 (5 bases). Germline assignment: CDR1 MGHDK and CDR2 SYGVNS. The CDR3 spans 13 residues. V gave up 2 bases and J gave up 7 bases, with 11 bases separating them. CDR3 bases: TGTGCCAGCAGTGAAGAACAGGCCGCTGGCTACACCTTC. Residues: CASSEEQAAGYTF.

This clone was detected a few times. This chain links TRBV11-2 with TRBJ2-3, with D tentatively TRBD2 (6 bases). This CDR3 spans 16 amino acids. V dropped 1 base and J dropped 1 base, with 12 bases sitting between them. The germline CDR1 and CDR2 sequences are SGHAT and FQNNGV. CDR3 sequence (DNA): TGTGCCAGCAGCTTAGCCCGGGGGTGGCGCACAGATACGCAGTATTTT. Translated, it gives CASSLARGWRTDTQYF.